Sequencing of this TCR beta chain was carried out in a study of cytomegalovirus exposure and HLA in healthy donors. Study-level points and caveats: That first-cohort TCR clusters tended to co-occur in the roughly 120 validation repertoires was found in a later analysis. Some public TCRs appeared in many individuals, while most sequences were rare.

Germline CDR1 and CDR2: SGHRS and YFSETQ. Trimming took 4 bases from V and 7 from J, leaving 33 bases between them. This CDR3 has 19 residues. Comments on this clone: Antigen specificity is unknown.

Here immunoSEQ multiplex PCR was the method, and the copy in TCRdb shows in-frame clones only, minus some. The table records some 220,000 clones, under 95% of them present only once. Material: PBMCs. The chain has TRBV5-1 and TRBJ2-7, with D possibly TRBD2 on 6 matching bases. The TCR comes from a woman between 18 and 29 years old in good health and CMV-seronegative. The CDR3 DNA reads as TGCGCCAGCAGCGGAGCCGGGAGACCCCACCCCACTACTACTAGAGAGCAGTACTTC. Amino acids: CASSGAGRPHPTTTREQYF.